This T cell receptor beta chain was identified in a study of shared clonotypes between healthy human individuals. The germline gives CDR1 MRHNA, CDR2 SNTAGT. Trimming removed 2 bases at V and 0 bases at J, with 17 bases between. This CDR3 has 17 amino acids. About this clone: The antigen is unknown.

Genomic DNA from each subset was divided evenly over several immunoSEQ plates. It was roughly 190 ng DNA, around 32,000 T cell genomes, that sorted-subset replicate PCRs used. Authors' analysis steps: As immunoSEQ supplied junction-only sequences (without quality scores), filtering differed. TCRdb keeps only in-frame clones here, not all; method: immunoSEQ multiplex PCR. The V and J calls and the clone size are those of that table, but D and trimming were determined from the DNA. Among 2 million to 2.5 million clones, about 92% were seen once, and the ten largest hold 0.39%. Study-level findings and limits: Sharing across four donors was highest in naive CD4 (around 5%) and lowest in memory CD8 (around 0.4%).

The clonotype originates from a man younger than 30 in good health. Some clones in this sample may be carry-over from other donors' samples. Sequencing was carried out using naive CD4+ T cells from PBMCs. The sample's subset: CD45RA+ positively selected. The chain combines TRBV6-4 with TRBJ2-7, with D possibly TRBD1 on 5 matching bases. The CDR3 spells CASSDLTTIRDSYEQYF. CDR3 in DNA: TGTGCCAGCAGTGACCTCACAACAATCAGGGACTCCTACGAGCAGTACTTC.